This T cell receptor (beta chain) was recovered during a study of CD8 T cells in ankylosing spondylitis. From germline, CDR1 is SGHRS and CDR2 YFSETQ. The CDR3 covers 13 residues. Trimming removed 2 bases from V and 2 bases from J, with 7 bases in between. TCRdb analysed the 5' RACE reads with MiXCR anew, one entry per CDR3 protein. The data hold some 200,000 distinct CDR3 sequences, with over 10% observed a single time. The sample holds a few counts of this clonotype. Its antigen is still unknown. Study-wide results and limits: It appeared that ankylosing spondylitis blood was characterized by a TCR beta motif of fewer than 10 highly homologous variants.

V gene TRBV5-1 combines with J gene TRBJ1-1; D ambiguous. The clonotype was recovered from a male donor with ankylosing spondylitis or in good health (not recorded which). The source material was blood, either unsorted or a sorted T cell fraction (not recorded which). The CDR3 here is CASSFLLNTEAFF. The CDR3 nucleotides are TGCGCCAGCAGCTTTTTGCTCAACACTGAAGCTTTCTTT.